These 9 T cell receptor beta chains were all obtained from the same sample, sequenced in a study of immune heterogeneity within non-small cell lung tumors. The template for each sample was roughly 610 ng of genomic DNA, which had been extracted from bulk tumor tissue. Several widely spaced biopsies per primary tumor were taken during surgery. Patients underwent curative surgery for untreated, newly diagnosed non-small cell lung cancer. It was with 32 V and 13 J primers that multiplex PCR amplified TCR beta CDR3. TCRdb passed the multiplex PCR reads through MiXCR, listing each CDR3 protein once. The sample lists some 21,000 distinct CDR3 sequences, about 30% occurring once. Sequenced sample: lung tumor tissue. The receptors were gathered from a man in his forties with non-small cell lung cancer.

This clonotype was observed once. A read error is possible here, since a much larger clone lies one base away. This chain joins TRBV6-2 or TRBV6-3 and TRBJ1-1; 8 positions match TRBD1. The CDR3 loop spans 15 amino acids. CDR1 MNHEY and CDR2 SVGEGT come from the germline V gene. CDR3 sequence: CASRTNYRGNTESFF. The CDR3 bases are TGTGCCAGCAGGACAAATTACAGGGGGAACACTGAATCTTTCTTT.

This clonotype was seen more than once but under ten times. The CDR3, as DNA: TGTGCCATCAGTGAGTCTAGGACAGGGGATCAGCCCCAGCATTTT. This encodes CAISESRTGDQPQHF. The V call is TRBV10-3, the J call TRBJ1-5, with 9 nucleotides matching TRBD1. Germline-derived CDR1 and CDR2 are ENHRY and SYGVKD. The CDR3 spans 15 residues. V lost 0 bases and J lost 5; bases outside the gene matches: 2.

This clonotype appeared many times. The rearrangement uses TRBV12-3 or TRBV12-4 and TRBJ1-6, with TRBD1 as a possible D gene (6 bases). The CDR3 length is 15 residues. The ends were cut back, 5 bases at V and 0 bases at J, with 8 bases in the middle. CDR3 residues: CASSPDSSYNSPLHF. CDR3 bases: TGTGCCAGCAGTCCGGACAGCTCCTATAATTCACCCCTCCACTTT.

This clonotype has just a few counts. This chain links TRBV9 with TRBJ1-5; D call uncertain. Germline CDR1 SGDLS, CDR2 YYNGEE. This CDR3 comprises 14 residues. Deletions cut 0 bases from V and 6 bases from J, with 10 bases between. This CDR3 reads CASSVDQGPQPQHF. The CDR3 coding sequence is TGTGCCAGCAGCGTAGATCAAGGCCCTCAGCCCCAGCATTTT.

The genes are TRBV7-3 and TRBJ2-3, with 10 bases lining up with TRBD2. The J segment lost 0 bases and the V segment lost 5 bases, leaving 5 bases of the junction unmatched. CDR1 SGHTA and CDR2 FQGTGA come from the germline V gene. The CDR3 covers 16 residues. Here the CDR3 reads CASSLGAGGSTDTQYF. CDR3 sequence (DNA): TGTGCCAGCAGCCTGGGAGCGGGAGGGAGCACAGATACGCAGTATTTT.

The chain is built from TRBV5-6 and TRBJ2-2, with D tentatively TRBD1 or TRBD2 (5 bases each). V was trimmed by 9 bases and J by 5 bases, leaving 17 bases between them. Germline CDR1 and CDR2: SGHDT and YYEEEE. The CDR3 is 14 amino acids. The CDR3 region has the DNA TGTGCCATCGTATGGGGGAGCGGAACCGGGGAGCTGTTTTTT. The encoded protein is CAIVWGSGTGELFF.

This clonotype is categorized as medium-sized (0.01 to 0.1%). This sequence joins TRBV27 and TRBJ2-2; 10 positions agree with TRBD2. Germline V gene sequence: CDR1 MNHEY, CDR2 SMNVEV (reference sequence). With 5 bases clipped from V and 0 bases from J, the junction kept 6 bases outside the gene matches. The CDR3 is 17 residues long. The CDR3, as DNA: TGTGCCAGCAGTCCATGGACTAGCGGAGCGAACACCGGGGAGCTGTTTTTT. It codes for CASSPWTSGANTGELFF.

On this clonotype: Lacking the conserved final phenylalanine or tryptophan, this CDR3 likely reflects a read error. The chain combines TRBV19 with TRBJ2-7; 7 bases agree with TRBD1. V lost 4 bases to trimming and J lost 2 bases; unmatched junction nucleotides: 5. The CDR3 runs 14 residues. Germline CDR1 reads LNHDA; CDR2 reads SQIVND (reference sequence). The CDR3 reads CASSKGQYAYEQYL. In nucleotides, the CDR3 is TGTGCCAGTAGTAAGGGACAGTATGCCTACGAGCAGTACCTC.

The chain combines TRBV15 with TRBJ2-3; 7 nucleotides align to TRBD1. Unmatched junction bases numbered 7, after V lost 4 bases and J lost 0 bases. Germline V gene lookup returns CDR1 LNHNV and CDR2 YYDKDF (reference sequence). This CDR3 spans 16 amino acids. CDR3 bases: TGTGCCACCAGCACACAGGACAGGCCAAGCACAGATACGCAGTATTTT. Translation gives CATSTQDRPSTDTQYF.